This entry lists 27 T cell receptor beta chains sequenced from one sample in a study of T cells in Graves' hyperthyroidism and ophthalmopathy. RNA transcripts provided the source from which TCR beta CDR3 regions were amplified. The HTBI primer set was used in a first-round RT-PCR of the TCR CDR3. MiXCR was run by TCRdb on the multiplex PCR reads, yielding one entry per CDR3 protein. In the table there are 85,000 to 110,000 distinct CDR3 sequences, over 45% of which are singletons. The sequenced material came from blood. Receptors were obtained from a man between 40 and 49 years old with Graves' hyperthyroidism.

This clonotype was counted at least ten times. This chain links TRBV20-1 with TRBJ2-1, with TRBD2 identical over 7 bases. The germline gives CDR1 DFQATT, CDR2 SNEGSKA (reference sequence). The CDR3 covers 13 residues. J gave up 7 bases and V 3 bases, and 6 bases lay outside the gene matches. CDR3 nucleotides: TGCAGTGCTAGCGTGGGAGGGCCGAATGAGCAGTTCTTC. Translating gives CSASVGGPNEQFF.

This clonotype was observed at least ten times. A much larger clone differs from this one at a single base, so this may be a read error. V gene TRBV28 combines with J gene TRBJ1-4; D ambiguous. The CDR3 has 10 residues. The V gene's germline CDR1 is MDHEN and CDR2 SYDVKM. V gave up 6 bases and J gave up 7 bases, with 3 bases separating them. The CDR3 reads CASRGEKLFF. The CDR3 region has the DNA TGTGCCAGCAGAGGTGAAAAACTGTTTTTT.

Concerning this clonotype: Because it lacks the conserved phenylalanine or tryptophan at the end, this CDR3 is likely a read error. This chain uses TRBV7-2 with TRBJ1-5; TRBD1 might be the D (5 bases). The CDR3 runs to 15 residues. Per the germline V gene, CDR1 is SGHTA and CDR2 is FQGNSA. CDR3 DNA: TGTGCCAGCGGCTTAGGGGCAGCTATCAATCAGCCCCAGCATTCT. Its translation: CASGLGAAINQPQHS.

This clonotype was counted ten times or more. V and J are TRBV14 and TRBJ2-2, with D unresolved. Trimming removed 0 bases at V and 1 base at J, with 6 bases between. This CDR3 spans 15 amino acids. Germline V gives CDR1 SGHDN, CDR2 FVKESK. The CDR3 DNA reads as TGTGCCAGCAGCCAAGAACGGTTGAACACCGGGGAGCTGTTTTTT. This translates into CASSQERLNTGELFF.

This clonotype has a count of ten or more. The gene calls are TRBV7-2 and TRBJ1-2; a weak D match, TRBD1 (5 bases). V shed 5 bases and J shed 7 bases, with 17 bases lying between them. The CDR3 is 14 residues long. Germline CDR1 reads SGHTA; CDR2 reads FQGNSA. The CDR3: CASSISGTLGGYTF. The DNA for the CDR3 is TGTGCCAGCAGCATCTCCGGGACTCTCGGTGGCTACACCTTC.

This chain connects TRBV2 to TRBJ2-1; 10 bases align to TRBD1. Looked up from germline, CDR1 is SNHLY and CDR2 is FYNNEI. The CDR3 runs 15 residues. V lost 5 bases, J lost 4 bases, and 5 bases stayed unmatched. The CDR3 region is CASSLGQGNYNEQFF. CDR3 coding DNA: TGTGCCAGCAGTTTGGGACAGGGGAATTACAATGAGCAGTTCTTC.

Worth noting for this clonotype: Relative to the germline gene, one junction end is altered; a read error may explain this. The CDR3 is CVSSIVGPAGEQHF. The DNA for the CDR3 is TGTGTCAGTAGTATAGTGGGCCCAGCGGGAGAGCAGCACTTC. The chain is built from TRBV19 and TRBJ2-7; 8 bases line up with TRBD2. The CDR3 runs to 14 residues. Germline CDR1 is LNHDA and CDR2 is SQIVND (reference sequence).

This clonotype has a count of ten or more. The CDR3: CASSSGFWNTEAFF. The DNA of the CDR3 is TGTGCCAGCAGTTCCGGATTCTGGAACACTGAAGCTTTCTTT. The J gene is TRBJ1-1, the V gene TRBV6-5; D ambiguous. The germline V gene has CDR1 MNHEY and CDR2 SVGAGI. Trimming took 4 bases from V and 1 from J, leaving 10 bases between them. The CDR3 is made up of 14 amino acids.

The chain couples TRBV6-5 to TRBJ2-1; tentative D call: TRBD1 (5 bases). Deletions cut 4 bases from V and 7 bases from J, with 11 bases between. From germline, CDR1 is MNHEY and CDR2 SVGAGI. The CDR3 has 13 residues. The CDR3 sequence: CASSLGRVNEQFF. In nucleotides, the CDR3 is TGTGCCAGCAGTTTGGGCAGGGTAAATGAGCAGTTCTTC.

This clonotype came up many times. V is TRBV6-5 and J is TRBJ2-7; 7 nucleotides match TRBD2. The length of the CDR3 is 14 residues. The germline V gene has CDR1 MNHEY and CDR2 SVGAGI. J gave up 3 bases and V 0 bases, and 2 bases lay outside the gene matches. The chain's CDR3 is CASSYSTGGYEQYF. In DNA, the CDR3 is TGTGCCAGCAGTTACTCGACGGGAGGCTACGAGCAGTACTTC.

Ten or more counts support this clonotype. The CDR3 loop reads CASTTVVGGPQHF. The CDR3 nucleotides read TGTGCCAGCACCACTGTGGTGGGTGGGCCCCAGCATTTT. This chain links TRBV12-3 or TRBV12-4 with TRBJ1-5; the D is unclear. The CDR3 is 13 residues long. V dropped 7 bases and J dropped 9 bases, with 16 bases sitting between them.

This clonotype was seen many times. The chain couples TRBV27 to TRBJ1-1; unclear D gene. V was clipped by 5 bases and J by 8 bases, with 9 bases between them. The germline gives CDR1 MNHEY, CDR2 SMNVEV (reference sequence). CDR3 length: 11 amino acids. This chain's CDR3 is CASSPPGEAFF. DNA for the CDR3: TGTGCCAGCAGTCCCCCGGGCGAAGCTTTCTTT.

The sample holds many counts of this clonotype. This sequence joins TRBV7-9 and TRBJ1-1; 8 bases are a match to TRBD1. V lost 5 bases and J lost 1; bases outside the gene matches: 6. Germline assignment: CDR1 SEHNR and CDR2 FQNEAQ (reference sequence). There are 15 residues in the CDR3. The CDR3 nucleotides are TGTGCCAGCAGCCTCCAGGGGGCGGCGAACACTGAAGCTTTCTTT. This gives the protein CASSLQGAANTEAFF.

This chain joins TRBV5-6 and TRBJ2-5; 9 positions agree with TRBD1. V gave up 3 bases and J gave up 3 bases; unmatched junction bases: 3. CDR1 and CDR2 (germline): SGHDT, YYEEEE. This CDR3 comprises 14 residues. This CDR3 is CASSSWTGEETQYF. CDR3 nucleotide sequence: TGTGCCAGCAGCTCGTGGACAGGGGAAGAGACCCAGTACTTC.

At least ten counts were recorded for this clonotype. The chain couples TRBV4-2 to TRBJ1-1; TRBD1 matches at 7 bases. The V segment lost 1 base and the J segment 3 bases; nucleotides outside the gene matches: 2. The V gene's germline CDR1 is LGHNA and CDR2 YNFKEQ. There are 14 residues in the CDR3. CDR3 residues: CASSQGQGYTEAFF. CDR3 nucleotide sequence: TGTGCCAGCAGCCAAGGACAGGGCTACACTGAAGCTTTCTTT.

The sample holds many counts of this clonotype. The V and J genes are TRBV5-1 and TRBJ1-1; D may be TRBD1 (5 bases). The germline V gene has CDR1 SGHRS and CDR2 YFSETQ. The CDR3 runs 15 residues. With 0 bases removed from V and 1 base from J, the gap between germline ends came to 10 bases. The CDR3 coding sequence is TGCGCCAGCAGCTTGGTCTGGGGGACGAACACTGAAGCTTTCTTT. This gives the protein CASSLVWGTNTEAFF.

About this clonotype: Being one base from a much bigger clone, this may be a read error. Since the CDR3 does not end with the conserved phenylalanine or tryptophan, this likely comes from a read error. The chain uses TRBV12-3 or TRBV12-4 and TRBJ2-2, with unresolved D. The CDR3 length is 15 residues. The V end was cut by 3 bases, the J end by 5 bases, with 13 bases between. The CDR3 loop is CASSLTPHNTGELFL. Here the CDR3 DNA reads TGTGCCAGCAGTTTGACACCCCACAATACCGGGGAGCTGTTTTTG.

A word on this clonotype: The CDR3 ends on some other residue instead of the conserved phenylalanine or tryptophan, so this is likely a read error. The chain has TRBV19 and TRBJ1-6; D is uncertain. The DNA matches TRBJ1-1 better at its end, which makes the J call doubtful. The CDR3 length is 10 residues. Germline loops: CDR1 LNHDA, CDR2 SQIVND (reference sequence). CDR3 bases: TGTGCCAGTAGCCTAGCGGGGGCTTTCTCT. This sequence encodes CASSLAGAFS.

The CDR3 loop reads CASSSYGELFF. The CDR3 DNA follows: TGTGCCAGCAGCTCCTACGGGGAGCTGTTTTTT. This chain connects TRBV7-9 to TRBJ2-2; D unresolved. Germline V CDR1 and CDR2: SEHNR, FQNEAQ (reference sequence). The V end lost 4 bases, the J end lost 7 bases, and 4 bases lay between the germline ends. The CDR3 covers 11 residues.

At least ten counts were recorded for this clonotype. Here the CDR3 DNA reads TGTGCCAGCAGCGAGACCCTAGCTAACTATGGCTACACCTTC. Translating gives CASSETLANYGYTF. The chain is built from TRBV6-1 and TRBJ1-2; no firm D call. The germline V gene has CDR1 MNHNS and CDR2 SASEGT. CDR3 size: 14 residues. The ends were cut back, 6 bases at V and 0 bases at J, with 11 bases in the middle.

This clonotype came up many times. The rearrangement joins TRBV2 to TRBJ2-7; 8 bases align to TRBD2. The CDR3 contains 15 residues. From germline, CDR1 is SNHLY and CDR2 FYNNEI. The trim removed 6 bases at V and 3 bases at J, leaving 10 bases unmatched. The CDR3 nucleotides are TGTGCCAGCAGCCAGGTAGTAGCGGGGAGCTACGAGCAGTACTTC. Protein: CASSQVVAGSYEQYF. The full variable domain, completed using reference TRBV2 and TRBJ2-7, is EPEVTQTPSHQVTQMGQEVILRCVPISNHLYFYWYRQILGQKVEFLVSFYNNEISEKSEIFDDQFSVERPDGSNFTLKIRSTKLEDSAMYFCASSQVVAGSYEQYFGPGTRLTVT.

This clonotype was detected ten times or more. The J gene is TRBJ1-5, the V gene TRBV2; D is unclear. V was trimmed by 3 bases and J by 3 bases, leaving 9 bases between them. The CDR3 has 14 amino acids. Germline V gene sequence: CDR1 SNHLY, CDR2 FYNNEI. CDR3 bases: TGTGCCAGCAGTGAGTTGGCAACCAATCAGCCCCAGCATTTT. This codes for CASSELATNQPQHF.

The table lists this clonotype with many counts. The rearrangement links TRBV6-1 to TRBJ1-3; D remains ambiguous. V lost 2 bases and J 0 bases, leaving 8 bases between the germline ends. Germline lookup yields CDR1 MNHNS and CDR2 SASEGT. This CDR3 has 15 residues. The CDR3 loop reads CASSESPSSGNTIYF. The CDR3 DNA reads as TGTGCCAGCAGTGAATCCCCGAGCTCTGGAAACACCATATATTTT.

This clonotype has at least ten counts. The chain is built from TRBV5-5 and TRBJ2-2; tentatively, D is TRBD2 (7 bases). V was trimmed by 3 bases and J by 6 bases, leaving 15 bases between them. Germline V gene lookup returns CDR1 SGHKS and CDR2 YYEKEE (reference sequence). The CDR3 length is 15 residues. CDR3 DNA: TGTGCCAGCAGCTACGACGGGGGGCTTTCCGGGGAGCTGTTTTTT. Residues: CASSYDGGLSGELFF.

This clonotype was recorded at least ten times. CDR3 amino acids: CSVSSTGGYEQYF. The CDR3 DNA reads TGCAGCGTTTCATCGACAGGGGGCTACGAGCAGTACTTC. This sequence joins TRBV29-1 and TRBJ2-7; 9 bases are shared with TRBD1. The length of the CDR3 is 13 residues. Germline-derived CDR1 and CDR2 are SQVTM and ANQGSEA. V dropped 5 bases and J dropped 3; count of bases not matched to a gene: 5.

To note about this clonotype: A junction end diverges from the germline sequence, so it may reflect a read error. The chain has TRBV2 and TRBJ2-7; 7 nucleotides align to TRBD1. CDR3 length: 16 amino acids. CDR1 and CDR2 (germline): SNHLY, FYNNEI. CDR3 loop: CASSEASPQGLREQHF. For the CDR3, the DNA is TGTGCCAGCAGTGAAGCGTCACCACAGGGGTTGAGAGAGCAGCACTTC.

The chain carries TRBV19 and TRBJ1-2, with a possible D match to TRBD1 (6 bases). Germline loops: CDR1 LNHDA, CDR2 SQIVND (reference sequence). Trimming took off 11 bases at V and 4 bases at J, with 26 bases between the two ends. The CDR3 spans 16 residues. CDR3 loop: CAWGPRWDTRPYGYTF. CDR3 DNA: TGTGCCTGGGGACCACGATGGGACACACGACCCTATGGCTACACCTTC.